One and the same sample provided the 22 T cell receptor beta chains below, sequenced in a study of identical twins. TCRdb itself ran the 5' RACE reads through MiXCR, one entry per CDR3 protein. The sample gives some 500,000 distinct CDR3 sequences, around 14% of which show up once; around 0.48% is in the top ten. A further study also used this sample, focusing on yellow fever vaccine responses in identical twins.

The sample was CD4+ T cells sorted from blood. The receptors stem from a woman aged 18 to 35 in good health.

This clonotype was recorded many times. The rearrangement links TRBV12-3 or TRBV12-4 to TRBJ2-5, with D maybe TRBD1 (5 bases). CDR3 length: 13 amino acids. V shed 3 bases and J shed 5 bases, with 10 bases lying between them. CDR3 DNA sequence: TGTGCCAGCAGTTTTCTAGGGGCCGAGACCCAGTACTTC. Its protein is CASSFLGAETQYF.

The CDR3 bases are TGCGCCAGCAGCCGCTCCCTCGGGGCCCTCGGAGAGCAGTACTTC. Its protein product is CASSRSLGALGEQYF. The gene calls are TRBV4-1 and TRBJ2-7; the D gene could be TRBD1 or TRBD2 (5 bases each). Germline loops: CDR1 MGHRA, CDR2 YSYEKL. Trimming removed 4 bases from V and 7 bases from J, with 20 bases in between. The CDR3 spans 15 residues.

This clonotype appeared many times. The rearrangement joins TRBV29-1 to TRBJ2-3; 13 nucleotides line up with TRBD2. The CDR3 covers 15 residues. J lost 4 bases, V lost 5 bases, and 6 bases had no gene match. Germline lookup yields CDR1 SQVTM and CDR2 ANQGSEA. CDR3 region: CSVFGLAGDADTQYF. The CDR3, as DNA: TGCAGCGTTTTCGGACTAGCGGGAGACGCAGATACGCAGTATTTT.

The sample holds a few counts of this clonotype. The chain recombines TRBV29-1 with TRBJ2-5; possible D gene TRBD2, 5 bases. The CDR3 has 13 amino acids. V was cut by 3 bases and J by 4 bases, with 12 bases left in between. Germline loops: CDR1 SQVTM, CDR2 ANQGSEA. CDR3 region: CSVERVKGETQYF. The DNA of the CDR3 is TGCAGCGTTGAGAGGGTTAAGGGAGAGACCCAGTACTTC.

J is TRBJ2-3 and V is TRBV3-1; D is uncertain. The germline V gene encodes CDR1 LGHDT and CDR2 YNNKEL (reference sequence). This CDR3 comprises 12 residues. V dropped 1 base and J dropped 5 bases, with 4 bases sitting between them. This chain's CDR3 is CASSQVEDTQYF. CDR3 in DNA: TGTGCCAGCAGCCAAGTCGAAGATACGCAGTATTTT.

The CDR3 DNA sequence: TGTGCCAGCACCCCCGAAACTAGTGAGCAGTTCTTC. Encoded protein: CASTPETSEQFF. This rearrangement joins TRBV6-6 to TRBJ2-1, with a possible D match to TRBD2 (5 bases). The CDR3 is 12 residues long. V gave up 7 bases and J gave up 9 bases, with 13 bases separating them. Germline CDR1 reads MNHNY; CDR2 reads SVGAGI (reference sequence).

This clonotype appeared a few times. This chain links TRBV20-1 with TRBJ2-5; D possibly corresponds to TRBD2 (5 bases). The CDR3 has 13 residues. The V gene's germline CDR1 is DFQATT and CDR2 SNEGSKA (reference sequence). Trimming pared 5 bases from V and 1 base from J, leaving 11 bases between. The CDR3 region is CSAGGLGQETQYF. Written as DNA, the CDR3 is TGCAGTGCTGGAGGATTGGGCCAAGAGACCCAGTACTTC.

In its sample, this clonotype was seen a few times. This chain uses TRBV28 with TRBJ1-5, with D unresolved. The CDR3 is 15 residues long. V was pared by 6 bases and J by 0 bases, with 12 bases between. Germline CDR1 MDHEN, CDR2 SYDVKM. Here the CDR3 DNA reads TGTGCCAGCAGCACCAGGAGCGTTAGCAATCAGCCCCAGCATTTT. This translates into CASSTRSVSNQPQHF. The full variable domain, in which reference TRBV28 and TRBJ1-5 provide the parts outside the CDR3, is DVKVTQSSRYLVKRTGEKVFLECVQDMDHENMFWYRQDPGLGLRLIYFSYDVKMKEKGDIPEGYSVSREKKERFSLILESASTNQTSMYLCASSTRSVSNQPQHFGDGTRLSIL.

This clonotype has a handful of counts. This chain connects TRBV6-2 or TRBV6-3 to TRBJ2-7; 9 nucleotides agree with TRBD1. The junction had 8 bases not matched to a gene; V was cut back by 8 bases and J by 6 bases. This CDR3 is built from 13 residues. Germline CDR1 reads MNHEY; CDR2 reads SVGEGT. CDR3 DNA: TGTGCCAGCGCCGGGACAGGGTTAGGCGAGCAGTACTTC. Encoded protein: CASAGTGLGEQYF.

This clonotype was seen more than once but under ten times. This rearrangement joins TRBV5-1 to TRBJ2-1, with TRBD2 matching over 8 bases. The CDR3 covers 16 residues. The V segment lost 4 bases and the J segment 4 bases; nucleotides outside the gene matches: 10. CDR1 SGHRS and CDR2 YFSETQ come from the germline V gene. This CDR3 reads CASSPRGGDFYNEQFF. The CDR3 DNA reads TGCGCCAGCAGCCCCCGGGGGGGCGATTTTTACAATGAGCAGTTCTTC.

This clonotype was seen only a few times. J is TRBJ2-7 and V is TRBV20-1; possible D gene TRBD2, 6 bases. The V gene lost 6 bases and the J gene lost 1 base, with 16 bases spanning the gap. The CDR3 runs 14 residues. Germline CDR1 and CDR2: DFQATT and SNEGSKA (reference sequence). In DNA, the CDR3 is TGCAGTGCAAATCTAGCGCTCAGTTCCTACGAGCAGTACTTC. This sequence encodes CSANLALSSYEQYF.

The J gene is TRBJ2-4, the V gene TRBV11-2, with 10 bases lining up with TRBD2. V was pared by 1 base and J by 2 bases, with 2 bases of the junction left unmatched. The germline V gene encodes CDR1 SGHAT and CDR2 FQNNGV. The CDR3 consists of 16 residues. The DNA of the CDR3 is TGTGCCAGCAGCTTAGTAGCGGGGGGAACCAAAAACATTCAGTACTTC. Translation: CASSLVAGGTKNIQYF.

This clonotype was recorded at least ten times. The chain couples TRBV5-6 to TRBJ2-5; the D is unclear. The CDR3 covers 15 residues. CDR1 and CDR2 (germline): SGHDT, YYEEEE. V was shortened by 0 bases and J by 4 bases, with 13 bases between the two germline ends. The CDR3 loop reads CASSLGPIPRETQYF. For the CDR3, the DNA is TGTGCCAGCAGCTTGGGACCGATTCCCCGAGAGACCCAGTACTTC.

This clonotype was seen many times. The chain joins TRBV5-1 to TRBJ2-3; tentatively, D is TRBD2 (6 bases). CDR3 length equals 17 residues. V gave up 4 bases and J gave up 0 bases, with 18 bases separating them. The V gene's germline CDR1 is SGHRS and CDR2 YFSETQ. CDR3 bases: TGCGCCAGCAGCCCGGGAGTGCGGGGCCCCAGCACAGATACGCAGTATTTT. It yields the protein CASSPGVRGPSTDTQYF. Full variable domain (rest looked up from reference TRBV5-1 and TRBJ2-3): KAGVTQTPRYLIKTRGQQVTLSCSPISGHRSVSWYQQTPGQGLQFLFEYFSETQRNKGNFPGRFSGRQFSNSRSEMNVSTLELGDSALYLCASSPGVRGPSTDTQYFGPGTRLTVL.

The chain couples TRBV14 to TRBJ2-3; 7 nucleotides align to TRBD1. Judging by the DNA end, TRBJ1-5 fits better; the J call may be wrong. This CDR3 is built from 19 residues. CDR1 is SGHDN, CDR2 FVKESK, per germline. The CDR3 nucleotides are TGTGCCAGCAGCCAAGGTCAGAGGGGGCCGGGTCGTAGCACAGATACGCAGCATTTT. Translation gives CASSQGQRGPGRSTDTQHF.

This clonotype was counted at least ten times. This chain links TRBV5-8 with TRBJ2-5; D uncertain. The germline V and J ends were trimmed by 0 bases and 5 bases, with 11 bases remaining between them. The CDR3 contains 14 residues. The germline V gene encodes CDR1 SGHTS and CDR2 YDEGEE. The CDR3 sequence: CASSLEGYRETQYF. Here the CDR3 DNA reads TGTGCCAGCAGCTTGGAAGGGTACCGGGAGACCCAGTACTTC.

The genes are TRBV6-2 or TRBV6-3 and TRBJ2-7, with D possibly being TRBD1 (6 bases). The germline V and J ends were trimmed by 0 bases and 2 bases, with 11 bases remaining between them. The CDR3 is made up of 15 amino acids. Germline-derived CDR1 and CDR2 are MNHEY and SVGEGT. The CDR3 reads CASSYSGQPPYEQYF. For the CDR3, the DNA is TGTGCCAGCAGTTACTCCGGACAGCCGCCCTACGAGCAGTACTTC.

The rearrangement links TRBV5-1 to TRBJ2-3; the match to TRBD1 covers 8 bases. Per germline, CDR1 SGHRS and CDR2 YFSETQ. J was trimmed by 2 bases and V by 3 bases; bases with no gene match: 5. This CDR3 has 15 residues. The CDR3 sequence is CASSSTGGATDTQYF. The CDR3 DNA sequence: TGCGCCAGCAGCTCAACAGGGGGTGCCACAGATACGCAGTATTTT. Full variable domain (outside the CDR3, taken from reference TRBV5-1 and TRBJ2-3): KAGVTQTPRYLIKTRGQQVTLSCSPISGHRSVSWYQQTPGQGLQFLFEYFSETQRNKGNFPGRFSGRQFSNSRSEMNVSTLELGDSALYLCASSSTGGATDTQYFGPGTRLTVL.

This clonotype was seen repeatedly, ten times or more. The CDR3 spells CATSRTSHVQGRETQYF. In nucleotides, the CDR3 is TGTGCCACCAGCAGAACCAGTCATGTACAGGGTCGAGAGACCCAGTACTTC. The V call is TRBV15, the J call TRBJ2-5; weak D call: TRBD1 (6 bases). Trimming pared 2 bases from V and 4 bases from J, leaving 20 bases between. The germline V gene encodes CDR1 LNHNV and CDR2 YYDKDF (reference sequence). The CDR3 has 17 amino acids.

The V call is TRBV20-1, the J call TRBJ2-7; D is unclear. Per germline, CDR1 DFQATT and CDR2 SNEGSKA (reference sequence). V lost 0 bases and J 1 base, leaving 10 bases between the germline ends. This CDR3 is built from 14 residues. CDR3 residues: CSARDPYGSYEQYF. In nucleotides, the CDR3 is TGCAGTGCTAGAGATCCGTACGGTTCCTACGAGCAGTACTTC.

The genes are TRBV9 and TRBJ2-7; TRBD1 matches 7 bases. J gave up 3 bases and V 4 bases, and 7 bases lay outside the gene matches. CDR3 length equals 14 residues. CDR1 and CDR2 from the germline V gene are SGDLS and YYNGEE. The DNA for the CDR3 is TGTGCCAGCAGCATGACAGGGAGTAACTACGAGCAGTACTTC. Protein: CASSMTGSNYEQYF. Supplemented by reference TRBV9 and TRBJ2-7, the full variable domain reads DSGVTQTPKHLITATGQRVTLRCSPRSGDLSVYWYQQSLDQGLQFLIQYYNGEERAKGNILERFSAQQFPDLHSELNLSSLELGDSALYFCASSMTGSNYEQYFGPGTRLTVT.

J is TRBJ2-1 and V is TRBV10-3, with TRBD2 matching 13 bases. Germline CDR1 is ENHRY and CDR2 is SYGVKD. The length of the CDR3 is 16 residues. V was clipped by 5 bases and J by 5 bases; unmatched bases: 6. In nucleotides, the CDR3 is TGTGCCATCAGTCGGGGCGGGACTAGCGGGGACAATGAGCAGTTCTTC. Translation: CAISRGGTSGDNEQFF.